This T cell receptor (beta chain) was recorded in a study of T cell repertoires in cytomegalovirus infection. About the research overall: Selection of CMV epitopes for the study included recently identified HLA-C-restricted and well-studied HLA-B-restricted ones.

With respect to this clonotype: What it binds is unknown.

The CDR3 sequence is 18 residues long. Trimming shortened V by 4 bases and J by 0 bases, and 18 bases separated the two germline ends. Germline assignment: CDR1 MGHRA and CDR2 YSYEKL. Each CDR3 protein gets one entry after TCRdb re-called the reads with MiXCR. Of around 770,000 distinct CDR3 sequences listed, 25% to 30% are singletons. General observations from the study: Carriage of CMV together with the relevant HLA was identifiable through cumulative public TCR beta family frequency.

The sequence was obtained from a human donor in good health (CMV status not recorded). Some clones in this sample may be carry-over from other donors' samples. This specimen consisted of cultured CD8+ T cells from PBMCs, obtained from culture after CMV antigen stimulation. The chain carries TRBV4-1 and TRBJ2-2, with TRBD1 as a possible D gene (5 bases). The CDR3 DNA is TGCGCCAGCAGCCCAGAAGGGCAGTCGACAGCGAACACCGGGGAGCTGTTTTTT. As protein: CASSPEGQSTANTGELFF.